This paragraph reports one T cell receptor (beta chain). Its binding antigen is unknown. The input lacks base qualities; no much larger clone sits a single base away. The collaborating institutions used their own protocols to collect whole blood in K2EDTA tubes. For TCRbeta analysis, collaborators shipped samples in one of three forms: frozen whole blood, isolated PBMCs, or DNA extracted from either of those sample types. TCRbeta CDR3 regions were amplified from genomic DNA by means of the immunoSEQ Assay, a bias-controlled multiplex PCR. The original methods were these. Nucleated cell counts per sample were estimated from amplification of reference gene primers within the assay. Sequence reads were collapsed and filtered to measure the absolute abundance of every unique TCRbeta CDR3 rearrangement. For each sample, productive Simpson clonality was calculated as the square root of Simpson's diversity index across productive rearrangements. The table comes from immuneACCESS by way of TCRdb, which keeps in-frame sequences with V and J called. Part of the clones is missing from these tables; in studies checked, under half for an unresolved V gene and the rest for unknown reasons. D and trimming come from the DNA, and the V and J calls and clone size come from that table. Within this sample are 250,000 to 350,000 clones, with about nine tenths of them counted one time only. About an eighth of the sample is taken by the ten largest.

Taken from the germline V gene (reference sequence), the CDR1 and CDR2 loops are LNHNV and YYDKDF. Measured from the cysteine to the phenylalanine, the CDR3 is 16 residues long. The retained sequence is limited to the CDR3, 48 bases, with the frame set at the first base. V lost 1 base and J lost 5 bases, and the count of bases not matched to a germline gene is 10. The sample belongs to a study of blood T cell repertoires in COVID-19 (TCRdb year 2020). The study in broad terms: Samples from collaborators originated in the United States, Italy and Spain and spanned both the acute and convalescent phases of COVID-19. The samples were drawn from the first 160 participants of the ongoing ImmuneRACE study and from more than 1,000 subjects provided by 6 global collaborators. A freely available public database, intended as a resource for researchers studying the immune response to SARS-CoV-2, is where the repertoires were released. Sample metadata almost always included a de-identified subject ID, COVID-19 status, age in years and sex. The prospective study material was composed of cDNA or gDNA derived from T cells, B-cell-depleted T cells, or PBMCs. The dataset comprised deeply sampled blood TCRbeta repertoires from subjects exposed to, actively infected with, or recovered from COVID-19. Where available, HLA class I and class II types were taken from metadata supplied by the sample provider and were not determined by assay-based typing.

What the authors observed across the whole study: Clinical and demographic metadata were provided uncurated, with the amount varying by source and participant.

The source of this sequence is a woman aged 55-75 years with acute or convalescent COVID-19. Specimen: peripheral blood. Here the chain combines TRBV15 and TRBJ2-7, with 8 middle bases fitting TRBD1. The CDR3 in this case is CATSRAETGAIDEQYF. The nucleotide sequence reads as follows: TGTGCCACCAGCAGAGCGGAGACAGGGGCGATCGACGAGCAGTACTTC.